Shown below are 9 T cell receptor beta chains from a single sample sequenced in a study of blood T cell repertoires in COVID-19. TCRdb keeps only in-frame clones here, not all; method: immunoSEQ multiplex PCR. This sample has more than 95,000 clones, with 70% to 85% found just once. The source material was peripheral blood. The receptor source for this set is a man aged 70 or older with active or convalescent COVID-19.

J is TRBJ2-7 and V is TRBV11-2; 8 bases fit TRBD1. The length of the CDR3 is 14 residues. V shed 0 bases, J shed 3 bases, and the junction held 1 base outside the gene matches. Germline CDR1 is SGHAT and CDR2 is FQNNGV. The CDR3 DNA follows: TGTGCCAGCAGCTTAGAACAGGGGGGCTACGAGCAGTACTTC. It yields the protein CASSLEQGGYEQYF.

This clone was counted once. CDR3 bases: TGTGCCAGCCTGCGGGTGATACAGGGTTATGGCTACACCTTC. Amino acids: CASLRVIQGYGYTF. The genes are TRBV2 and TRBJ1-2; D possibly corresponds to TRBD1 (6 bases). This CDR3 comprises 14 residues. The germline V and J ends were trimmed by 8 bases and 5 bases, with 18 bases remaining between them. Germline V CDR1 and CDR2: SNHLY, FYNNEI.

The sample holds a few counts of this clone. Different DNA sequences within this sample yield the same CDR3. This chain joins TRBV6-2 or TRBV6-3 and TRBJ2-3, with 14 bases matching TRBD2. V trimming: 4 bases; J trimming: 5 bases; junction bases outside the gene matches: 2. Germline V lookup: CDR1 MNHEY, CDR2 SVGEGT. CDR3 length: 15 amino acids. The CDR3 DNA reads TGTGCCAGCAGTTTGGGACTAGCGGGGGTAGATACGCAGTATTTT. Its protein is CASSLGLAGVDTQYF.

This chain uses TRBV10-3 with TRBJ2-2; D may be TRBD2 (6 bases). CDR3 length: 16 amino acids. Deletions cut 6 bases from V and 1 base from J, with 15 bases between. Germline values: CDR1 ENHRY, CDR2 SYGVKD. CDR3 loop: CAISGGPSMNTGELFF. Here the CDR3 DNA reads TGTGCCATCAGCGGGGGACCATCGATGAACACCGGGGAGCTGTTTTTT.

The chain employs TRBV7-2 and TRBJ2-1, with D possibly being TRBD1 (5 bases). V gave up 8 bases and J gave up 5 bases, with 7 bases separating them. The germline V gene encodes CDR1 SGHTA and CDR2 FQGNSA. This CDR3 is 11 amino acids long. This CDR3 is CASGRDNEQFF. DNA for the CDR3: TGTGCCAGCGGCAGGGACAATGAGCAGTTCTTC.

The chain combines TRBV19 with TRBJ2-3, with D perhaps matching TRBD1 (6 bases). The CDR3 runs to 13 residues. CDR1 is LNHDA and CDR2 is SQIVND in the germline V gene (reference sequence). Trimming removed 2 bases from V and 3 bases from J, with 6 bases in between. CDR3 in amino acids: CASSIQGTDTQYF. CDR3 in DNA: TGTGCCAGTAGTATACAGGGGACAGATACGCAGTATTTT.

The chain uses TRBV7-8 and TRBJ2-3; 7 bases are a match to TRBD1. The CDR3 has 14 residues. From germline, CDR1 is SGHVS and CDR2 FQNEAQ. Trimming cost V 4 bases and J 6 bases; bases outside gene matches: 7. Here the CDR3 reads CASSSGQAPDTQYF. DNA of the CDR3: TGTGCCAGCAGCTCTGGACAGGCCCCCGATACGCAGTATTTT.

As DNA, the CDR3 is TGTGCCAGCAGTGAAATGAGGACAGGGACCGGAAAACTGTTTTTT. Translating it yields CASSEMRTGTGKLFF. V gene TRBV6-1 combines with J gene TRBJ1-4; 8 bases align to TRBD1. The CDR3 sequence is 15 residues long. Trimming cost V 2 bases and J 10 bases; bases outside gene matches: 9. Germline values: CDR1 MNHNS, CDR2 SASEGT.

This chain uses TRBV6-5 with TRBJ2-7; possible D gene TRBD1, 6 bases. CDR3 size: 14 residues. V was cut by 2 bases and J by 2 bases, with 10 bases left in between. Per the germline V gene, CDR1 is MNHEY and CDR2 is SVGAGI. CDR3 DNA: TGTGCCAGCAGTTACGGGCAGGGGCCCTACGAGCAGTACTTC. Protein: CASSYGQGPYEQYF.